Below are 30 T cell receptor beta chains sequenced from a single sample in a study of siplizumab effects on memory and regulatory T cells. The data were produced by immunoSEQ multiplex PCR, yet TCRdb's version contains in-frame clones alone and is incomplete. The table has around 99,000 clones, roughly 94% seen once. The sample comprised Tregs sorted from blood. All receptors derive from a human donor in good health.

The chain links TRBV7-8 to TRBJ1-2; TRBD1 aligns across 7 bases. V was pared by 4 bases and J by 8 bases, with 7 bases of the junction left unmatched. From germline, CDR1 is SGHVS and CDR2 FQNEAQ. CDR3 length: 13 amino acids. CDR3: CASSSDRVGGYTF. The CDR3 DNA follows: TGTGCCAGCAGCTCAGACAGGGTTGGGGGCTACACCTTC.

V is TRBV5-4 and J is TRBJ1-1, with D unresolved. The CDR3 runs to 16 residues. The V end was cut by 0 bases, the J end by 1 base, with 13 bases between. Germline CDR1 is SGHNT and CDR2 is YYREEE (reference sequence). This chain's CDR3 is CASSLAGRGRNTEAFF. The CDR3 nucleotides read TGTGCCAGCAGCTTGGCCGGGAGAGGCAGGAACACTGAAGCTTTCTTT.

This clone has just one count. The CDR3 DNA follows: TGTGCCAGCAGTCCCCCGGCTAGCGGGTGGCGCGAGCAGTACTTC. Translation gives CASSPPASGWREQYF. This chain connects TRBV6-5 to TRBJ2-7; TRBD2 aligns across 8 bases. Trimming cost V 5 bases and J 6 bases; bases outside gene matches: 12. The CDR3 runs to 15 residues. Germline V gene lookup returns CDR1 MNHEY and CDR2 SVGAGI.

This clone was observed once. The chain links TRBV19 to TRBJ1-5; 7 nucleotides align to TRBD1. The V segment lost 4 bases and the J segment 7 bases; nucleotides outside the gene matches: 13. The CDR3 loop spans 16 amino acids. Germline loops: CDR1 LNHDA, CDR2 SQIVND (reference sequence). The CDR3 protein is CASSSRGVNLKQPQHF. Here the CDR3 DNA reads TGTGCCAGTAGTAGCAGGGGGGTGAACCTCAAACAGCCCCAGCATTTT.

This clone was detected a few times. This chain joins TRBV2 and TRBJ1-1, with TRBD1 matching over 9 bases. The length of the CDR3 is 13 residues. V dropped 7 bases and J dropped 5; count of bases not matched to a gene: 5. Germline loops: CDR1 SNHLY, CDR2 FYNNEI. This CDR3 reads CASNRGQQTEAFF. CDR3 nucleotide sequence: TGTGCCAGCAACAGGGGGCAACAAACTGAAGCTTTCTTT.

This clone came up once. The CDR3 protein is CASSSYRTSGQETQYF. DNA of the CDR3: TGTGCCAGCTCATCCTACCGGACTAGCGGCCAAGAGACCCAGTACTTC. V gene TRBV18 combines with J gene TRBJ2-5, with 10 bases fitting TRBD2. Germline V lookup: CDR1 KGHSH, CDR2 LQKENI. This CDR3 spans 16 amino acids. J lost 1 base, V lost 5 bases, and 7 bases had no gene match.

The chain has TRBV20-1 and TRBJ2-3, with 7 positions matching TRBD1. Trimming removed 5 bases from V and 4 bases from J; junction bases left unmatched: 0. CDR3 length: 11 residues. Germline V gene lookup returns CDR1 DFQATT and CDR2 SNEGSKA (reference sequence). The CDR3 DNA reads TGCAGTGCTGGACAGGCAGATACGCAGTATTTT. Residues: CSAGQADTQYF.

The gene calls are TRBV19 and TRBJ2-2; D gene ambiguous. Germline CDR1 reads LNHDA; CDR2 reads SQIVND (reference sequence). CDR3 length: 15 residues. V lost 1 base to trimming and J lost 4 bases, with 10 bases between them. The CDR3 nucleotides are TGTGCCAGTAGTATAGTCGGACGGATCACCGGGGAGCTGTTTTTT. Encoded protein: CASSIVGRITGELFF.

The rearrangement joins TRBV27 to TRBJ2-1; D is uncertain. This CDR3 spans 16 amino acids. Trimming stripped 4 bases from V and 1 base from J, with 14 bases between. Germline V CDR1 and CDR2: MNHEY, SMNVEV (reference sequence). In DNA form, the CDR3 reads TGTGCCAGCAGTTGGAATTCGCTTCCATCCTACAATGAGCAGTTCTTC. Translated, it gives CASSWNSLPSYNEQFF.

The chain is built from TRBV6-6 and TRBJ1-2; no clear D gene. The CDR3 extends over 12 amino acids. Trimming removed 6 bases at V and 0 bases at J, with 5 bases between. Per germline, CDR1 MNHNY and CDR2 SVGAGI (reference sequence). The CDR3 DNA is TGTGCCAGCAGGGAGCCTAACTATGGCTACACCTTC. It specifies CASREPNYGYTF.

This sequence joins TRBV19 and TRBJ1-1, with 9 positions matching TRBD1. The J segment lost 4 bases and the V segment lost 5 bases, leaving 2 bases of the junction unmatched. Germline loops: CDR1 LNHDA, CDR2 SQIVND (reference sequence). This CDR3 region has 13 residues. CDR3 DNA: TGTGCCAGTAGTCCGACAGGGGGCACTGAAGCTTTCTTT. It codes for CASSPTGGTEAFF.

V and J are TRBV4-2 and TRBJ2-1, with 13 bases identical to TRBD2. This CDR3 has 20 residues. V lost 4 bases to trimming and J lost 6 bases; unmatched junction nucleotides: 18. Germline V CDR1 and CDR2: LGHNA, YNFKEQ. The CDR3, as DNA: TGTGCCAGCAGCCGCGTGACCAGGGGACTAGCGGGGTCCCGGGGCAATGAGCAGTTCTTC. This encodes CASSRVTRGLAGSRGNEQFF.

The chain links TRBV30 to TRBJ1-3; D remains ambiguous. This CDR3 has 14 amino acids. The V gene lost 1 base and the J gene lost 0 bases, with 7 bases spanning the gap. The germline gives CDR1 GTSNPN, CDR2 SVGIG (reference sequence). CDR3 region: CAWSGPLSGNTIYF. CDR3 nucleotide sequence: TGTGCCTGGAGTGGACCGCTCTCTGGAAACACCATATATTTT.

This clone was observed a single time. CDR3 loop: CASSLGGAGYTF. The DNA for the CDR3 is TGTGCCAGCAGCTTGGGGGGCGCGGGCTACACCTTC. V is TRBV5-6 and J is TRBJ1-2; D might be TRBD1 (5 bases). The CDR3 has 12 residues. V was pared by 0 bases and J by 8 bases, with 8 bases between. Germline CDR1 SGHDT, CDR2 YYEEEE.

The CDR3 DNA sequence: TGCGCCAGCAGCTTCCTTCCGGATACGCAGTATTTT. Translating it yields CASSFLPDTQYF. The gene calls are TRBV5-1 and TRBJ2-3; no clear D gene. Trimming removed 2 bases at V and 6 bases at J, with 7 bases between. Germline V gives CDR1 SGHRS, CDR2 YFSETQ. The CDR3 has 12 amino acids.

The V call is TRBV7-3, the J call TRBJ1-1; TRBD1 agrees at 7 bases. The germline CDR1 and CDR2 sequences are SGHTA and FQGTGA. J gave up 0 bases and V 2 bases, and 0 bases lay outside the gene matches. The length of the CDR3 is 14 residues. The CDR3 loop is CASSLGTVNTEAFF. The CDR3 DNA reads TGTGCCAGCAGCTTAGGGACAGTGAACACTGAAGCTTTCTTT.

V gene TRBV5-1 combines with J gene TRBJ1-1; D possibly corresponds to TRBD1 (5 bases). CDR1 is SGHRS and CDR2 is YFSETQ in the germline V gene. This CDR3 is built from 14 residues. Trimming took 4 bases from V and 7 from J, leaving 17 bases between them. The CDR3 nucleotides are TGCGCCAGCAGCATCGCCGGGACGAGAGGTGAAGCTTTCTTT. This translates into CASSIAGTRGEAFF. The full variable domain, its missing parts supplied by reference TRBV5-1 and TRBJ1-1, is KAGVTQTPRYLIKTRGQQVTLSCSPISGHRSVSWYQQTPGQGLQFLFEYFSETQRNKGNFPGRFSGRQFSNSRSEMNVSTLELGDSALYLCASSIAGTRGEAFFGQGTRLTVV.

This chain connects TRBV5-4 to TRBJ1-4; 10 positions agree with TRBD1. Germline V lookup: CDR1 SGHNT, CDR2 YYREEE (reference sequence). The CDR3 is 15 residues long. The trim removed 0 bases at V and 5 bases at J, leaving 1 base unmatched. The CDR3 coding sequence is TGTGCCAGCAGCTTGGGGGGACAGGGGAATGAAAAACTGTTTTTT. Translated: CASSLGGQGNEKLFF.

This clone has only one observation. The CDR3 loop reads CASSLKRTGHTGELFF. The DNA for the CDR3 is TGTGCCAGCAGCCTGAAACGGACAGGGCACACCGGGGAGCTGTTTTTT. The chain joins TRBV13 to TRBJ2-2; TRBD1 matches at 8 bases. CDR1 and CDR2 from the germline V gene are PRHDT and FYEKMQ (reference sequence). The CDR3 has 16 residues. J was trimmed by 3 bases and V by 5 bases; bases with no gene match: 8.

This chain links TRBV30 with TRBJ2-7; no clear D. This CDR3 is 13 amino acids long. Trimming left V 0 bases short and J 6 bases short, with 12 bases between. In germline, CDR1 is GTSNPN, CDR2 SVGIG (reference sequence). The CDR3 DNA reads TGTGCCTGGAGTGTGAGCCACTCAGGCGAGCAGTACTTC. Its protein is CAWSVSHSGEQYF.

J is TRBJ2-1 and V is TRBV5-1; 8 bases match TRBD2. The CDR3 is made up of 15 amino acids. V gave up 0 bases and J gave up 9 bases; unmatched junction bases: 8. Germline CDR1 reads SGHRS; CDR2 reads YFSETQ. CDR3 nucleotide sequence: TGCGCCAGCAGCTTGGGGGGGACTAGATCGGGTGAGCAGTTCTTC. It encodes CASSLGGTRSGEQFF.

This clone was picked up one time. V and J are TRBV6-4 and TRBJ2-1; 7 bases agree with TRBD2. Germline V lookup: CDR1 MRHNA, CDR2 SNTAGT. Trimming cost V 5 bases and J 9 bases; bases outside gene matches: 7. CDR3 length: 13 amino acids. As DNA, the CDR3 is TGTGCCAGCAGTCGTTTTCTAGCGGCTGAGCAGTTCTTC. This gives the protein CASSRFLAAEQFF.

This chain joins TRBV5-1 and TRBJ2-5, with 9 bases lining up with TRBD1. V lost 4 bases to trimming and J lost 4 bases; unmatched junction nucleotides: 5. Looked up from germline, CDR1 is SGHRS and CDR2 is YFSETQ. The CDR3 is 14 amino acids. The CDR3 region is CASSQQGAGETQYF. The CDR3, as DNA: TGCGCCAGCAGCCAACAGGGGGCTGGAGAGACCCAGTACTTC.

This clone turned up a few times. The chain has TRBV5-1 and TRBJ1-1; tentatively, D is TRBD1 (5 bases). Germline CDR1 is SGHRS and CDR2 is YFSETQ. The V end was cut by 4 bases, the J end by 7 bases, with 11 bases between. The CDR3 contains 12 residues. Here the CDR3 DNA reads TGCGCCAGCAGCGCGGGACGGATTGAAGCTTTCTTT. It encodes CASSAGRIEAFF.

The chain employs TRBV9 and TRBJ1-3; D is undetermined. V gave up 4 bases and J gave up 0 bases, with 14 bases separating them. There are 16 residues in the CDR3. Germline CDR1 is SGDLS and CDR2 is YYNGEE. DNA for the CDR3: TGTGCCAGCAGCCCAGGTGGTGGCAACTCTGGAAACACCATATATTTT. Residues: CASSPGGGNSGNTIYF.

This chain links TRBV12-5 with TRBJ1-3; D gene uncertain. The length of the CDR3 is 12 residues. Germline V gives CDR1 LGHNT, CDR2 FRNRAP. V was shortened by 1 base and J by 7 bases, with 5 bases between the two germline ends. CDR3 in amino acids: CASGLEGNTIYF. CDR3 coding DNA: TGTGCTAGTGGTTTGGAGGGTAACACCATATATTTT.

The CDR3 sequence: CAIPGTDRTDTQYF. The CDR3 coding sequence is TGTGCCATTCCGGGGACAGATAGGACAGATACGCAGTATTTT. This chain links TRBV2 with TRBJ2-3, with TRBD1 identical over 7 bases. V was pared by 10 bases and J by 3 bases, with 10 bases of the junction left unmatched. CDR3 length equals 14 residues. CDR1 and CDR2 (germline): SNHLY, FYNNEI.

The chain recombines TRBV2 with TRBJ2-5; 8 bases match TRBD1. With V trimmed by 7 bases and J by 4 bases, 5 bases remained unmatched. There are 13 residues in the CDR3. Germline CDR1 is SNHLY and CDR2 is FYNNEI. The CDR3 here is CASKGTGGETQYF. CDR3 bases: TGTGCCAGCAAGGGAACAGGGGGAGAGACCCAGTACTTC. Full variable domain (remainder filled in from reference TRBV2 and TRBJ2-5): EPEVTQTPSHQVTQMGQEVILRCVPISNHLYFYWYRQILGQKVEFLVSFYNNEISEKSEIFDDQFSVERPDGSNFTLKIRSTKLEDSAMYFCASKGTGGETQYFGPGTRLLVL.

V usage is TRBV5-4 and J usage is TRBJ2-2, with D possibly being TRBD1 or TRBD2 (6 bases each). The CDR3 is 16 amino acids. V lost 4 bases and J 3 bases, leaving 16 bases between the germline ends. From germline, CDR1 is SGHNT and CDR2 YYREEE (reference sequence). The CDR3 sequence: CASSPPGGRDTGELFF. In DNA, the CDR3 is TGTGCCAGCAGCCCTCCTGGGGGGCGAGACACCGGGGAGCTGTTTTTT.

The chain is built from TRBV5-1 and TRBJ1-6, with D possibly matching TRBD1 (5 bases). This CDR3 region has 13 residues. V lost 4 bases, J lost 7 bases, and 9 bases lay in between. Germline CDR1 and CDR2: SGHRS and YFSETQ. The CDR3 loop is CASSDSENSPLHF. The DNA for the CDR3 is TGCGCCAGCAGCGACAGTGAGAATTCACCCCTCCACTTT.